The entry that follows covers one T cell receptor (beta chain) sequence. The antigen remains undetermined. This sample is drawn from a study of cytomegalovirus exposure and HLA in healthy donors. Overall study findings and caveats: In a later analysis, compared with equally common non-associated chains, HLA-associated beta chains were more expanded. Follow-up analysis later connected one missense variant in DCLRE1C with trimming of TCR beta V- and J-genes.

The CDR3 spans 13 residues. Germline V gene data show CDR1 as SGHRS and CDR2 as YFSETQ. The V gene lost 4 bases and the J gene lost 5 bases, with 13 bases spanning the gap. It was with 60 Vbeta and 13 Jbeta primers that the PCR ran. Assay: immunoSEQ multiplex PCR; the TCRdb copy retains only in-frame clones and omits some. The table has about 96,000 clones, approximately 72% seen once. The sequencing input was PBMCs. V usage is TRBV5-1 and J usage is TRBJ2-7; possibly TRBD1 for D (5 bases). This clonotype originated in a woman aged 65 to 85 in good health and CMV-seropositive. CDR3 bases: TGCGCCAGCAGCGTAAGCAGGGCCCACGAGCAGTACTTC. Its translation: CASSVSRAHEQYF.